This T cell receptor (beta chain) stems from a study of blood T cells in healthy people across ages. Through a sample-barcoded 5' primer and a J-beta primer mix, a second PCR was run for about 6 to 11 cycles. TCRdb re-derived calls from the 5' RACE reads in MiXCR, one entry per CDR3 protein. This table holds roughly 1,500,000 distinct CDR3 sequences, around 36% found once. The germline gives CDR1 MNHEY, CDR2 SVGEGT. This CDR3 has 13 residues. The ends were cut back, 5 bases at V and 9 bases at J, with 16 bases in the middle. This clonotype was seen a handful of times. Sequenced input: blood. This TCR was sampled from a woman between 25 and 40 years old in good health. The rearrangement links TRBV6-2 or TRBV6-3 to TRBJ1-1; D perhaps matches TRBD1 (5 bases). The CDR3 DNA follows: TGTGCCAGCAGTACCCCGGGACCGAGAAAAGCTTTCTTT. Translated: CASSTPGPRKAFF.